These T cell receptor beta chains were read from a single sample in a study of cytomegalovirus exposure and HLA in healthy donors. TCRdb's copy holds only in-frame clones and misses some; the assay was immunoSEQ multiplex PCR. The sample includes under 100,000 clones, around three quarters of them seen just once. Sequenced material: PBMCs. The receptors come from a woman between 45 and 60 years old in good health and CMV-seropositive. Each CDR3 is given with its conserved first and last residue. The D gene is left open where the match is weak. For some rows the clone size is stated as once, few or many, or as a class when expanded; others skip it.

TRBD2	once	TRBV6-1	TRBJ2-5	TGTGCCAGCAGTGAACTGTGGGAGGGCGGGGGGACCCAGTACTTC	CASSELWEGGGTQYF
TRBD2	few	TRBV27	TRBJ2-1	TGTGCCAGCAGTTCGAGCCATGCTGGGAGGGCCTCAAACAATGAGCAGTTCTTC	CASSSSHAGRASNNEQFF
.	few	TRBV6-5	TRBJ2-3	TGTGCCAGCAGCCCCGGGAGATACACAGATACGCAGTATTTT	CASSPGRYTDTQYF
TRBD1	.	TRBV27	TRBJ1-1	TGTGCCAGCAGTTCCCAGGACAGGGGGCGAATCTTT	CASSSQDRGRIF
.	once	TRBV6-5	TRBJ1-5	TGTGCCAGCAGTTACGGGTGGGGGCTGGGACAGCCCCAGCATTTT	CASSYGWGLGQPQHF
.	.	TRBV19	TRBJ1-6	TGTGCCAGTAGTAGGCAGGGGCAGAATAATTCACCCCTCCACTTT	CASSRQGQNNSPLHF
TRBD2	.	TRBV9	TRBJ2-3	TGTGCCAGCAGCGTGGGACTAGCGGTCACAGATACGCAGTATTTT	CASSVGLAVTDTQYF
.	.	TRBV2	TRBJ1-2	TGTGCCAGCAACCCGGCTCCTTCGGGCTATGGCTACACCTTC	CASNPAPSGYGYTF
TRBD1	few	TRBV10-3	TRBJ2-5	TGTGCCACAACCTCATCGGGACAGGGGTCCGAGACCCAGTACTTC	CATTSSGQGSETQYF
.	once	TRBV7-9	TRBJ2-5	TGTGCCAGCAGCTTAGACGCAGGGGGGGAGACCCAGTACTTC	CASSLDAGGETQYF
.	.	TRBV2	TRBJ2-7	TGTGCCAGCAGAGATTGGGACAATCAGTACGAGCAGTACTTC	CASRDWDNQYEQYF
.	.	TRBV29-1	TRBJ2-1	TGCAGCGTTGGGACTAAGGAAGGGGGCGAAGGAAATGAGCAGTTCTTC	CSVGTKEGGEGNEQFF
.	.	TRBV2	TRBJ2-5	TGTGCCAGCAGGGAGGACAGAAACCAAGAGACCCAGTACTTC	CASREDRNQETQYF
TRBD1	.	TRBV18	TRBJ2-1	TGTGCCAGCTCCGCACTGGGGACAGGAAGTCACAATGAGCAGTTCTTC	CASSALGTGSHNEQFF
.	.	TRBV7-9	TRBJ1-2	TGTTCCAGCAGCTTGGGGGACATAGCTTACACCTTC	CSSSLGDIAYTF
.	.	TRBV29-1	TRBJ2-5	TGCAGCGTTTCCCCGGGGGAGCAAGAGACCCAGTACTTC	CSVSPGEQETQYF
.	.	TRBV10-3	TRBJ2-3	TGTGCCATCAGGCGCCGGGAGAGCACAGATACGCAGTATTTT	CAIRRRESTDTQYF
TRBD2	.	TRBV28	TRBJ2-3	TGTGCCAGCAGGTCGGGGACTAGCGGGATGGGAGATACGCAGTATTTT	CASRSGTSGMGDTQYF